The next 19 T cell receptor beta chains were all read from a single sample in a study of patients and donors after allogeneic stem cell transplantation. TCRdb re-analysed the RT-PCR reads in MiXCR, keeping a single row per CDR3 protein. The sample includes fewer than 75,000 distinct CDR3 sequences, 13% of them seen just once. Sequencing was done on a sample of blood, either unsorted or a sorted T cell fraction (not recorded which). Source of these receptors: a human donor who was either an allogeneic HSCT recipient or a stem cell or donor lymphocyte infusion donor (not recorded which). It is not recorded whose cells these are; they may come from a transplant donor.

There are many counts of this clonotype. CDR3: CASSYSTLSYNSPLHF. In nucleotides, the CDR3 is TGTGCCAGCAGTTACTCGACATTATCCTATAATTCACCCCTCCACTTT. The chain employs TRBV6-5 and TRBJ1-6; D is uncertain. This CDR3 has 16 amino acids. V lost 0 bases and J lost 1, with 7 bases in between. Germline V gives CDR1 MNHEY, CDR2 SVGAGI.

The chain couples TRBV19 to TRBJ2-7; D not certain. This CDR3 region has 13 residues. Trimming shortened V by 9 bases and J by 4 bases, and 16 bases separated the two germline ends. From germline, CDR1 is LNHDA and CDR2 SQIVND (reference sequence). In DNA form, the CDR3 reads TGTGCCAGCGGATATCGGCTGGGATACGAGCAGTACTTC. Amino acids: CASGYRLGYEQYF.

This clonotype has just a few counts. The chain joins TRBV13 to TRBJ2-1; D is undetermined. The CDR3 is 13 amino acids. The germline CDR1 and CDR2 sequences are PRHDT and FYEKMQ (reference sequence). V lost 3 bases to trimming and J lost 5 bases, with 8 bases between them. The CDR3 region has the DNA TGTGCCAGCAGCTTTAGGATTCACAATGAGCAGTTCTTC. Amino acids: CASSFRIHNEQFF.

The chain combines TRBV12-3 or TRBV12-4 with TRBJ1-4; TRBD1 might be the D (6 bases). This CDR3 spans 15 amino acids. V was cut by 6 bases and J by 6 bases, with 17 bases left in between. CDR3: CASSHSRGADEKLFF. Here the CDR3 DNA reads TGTGCCAGCAGCCATAGCAGGGGAGCGGATGAAAAACTGTTTTTT.

Many counts were recorded for this clonotype. The V and J genes are TRBV12-3 or TRBV12-4 and TRBJ2-1; either TRBD1 or TRBD2 may supply D (7 bases each). The V gene lost 7 bases and the J gene lost 3 bases, with 16 bases spanning the gap. The CDR3 is 15 residues long. The CDR3 coding sequence is TGTGCCAGCATCCTGGGAGGGGGCCTCTACAATGAGCAGTTCTTC. Translation: CASILGGGLYNEQFF.

The chain is built from TRBV5-1 and TRBJ2-3; D uncertain. The CDR3 extends over 18 amino acids. V shed 6 bases and J shed 0 bases, with 23 bases lying between them. Germline-derived CDR1 and CDR2 are SGHRS and YFSETQ. Here the CDR3 DNA reads TGCGCCAGCAAGCAGACCCCTTTGATTGTACTCAGCACAGATACGCAGTATTTT. Its translation is CASKQTPLIVLSTDTQYF. Drawing the rest from reference TRBV5-1 and TRBJ2-3, the complete variable domain is KAGVTQTPRYLIKTRGQQVTLSCSPISGHRSVSWYQQTPGQGLQFLFEYFSETQRNKGNFPGRFSGRQFSNSRSEMNVSTLELGDSALYLCASKQTPLIVLSTDTQYFGPGTRLTVL.

The chain carries TRBV7-9 and TRBJ2-7, with 10 nucleotides matching TRBD2. The CDR3 has 14 residues. With 4 bases clipped from V and 2 bases from J, the junction kept 2 bases outside the gene matches. CDR1 is SEHNR, CDR2 FQNEAQ, per germline (reference sequence). The CDR3 region is CASSSSGRAYEQYF. CDR3 in DNA: TGTGCCAGCAGCTCGAGCGGGAGGGCCTACGAGCAGTACTTC.

The chain links TRBV29-1 to TRBJ1-1; D gene ambiguous. Germline loops: CDR1 SQVTM, CDR2 ANQGSEA. The CDR3 is 13 amino acids. The V end lost 5 bases, the J end lost 1 base, and 11 bases lay between the germline ends. In DNA, the CDR3 is TGCAGCGTTTTTCTTGGGAAGAACACTGAAGCTTTCTTT. Its translation: CSVFLGKNTEAFF. Together with reference TRBV29-1 and TRBJ1-1, the CDR3 gives the full variable domain: SAVISQKPSRDICQRGTSLTIQCQVDSQVTMMFWYRQQPGQSLTLIATANQGSEATYESGFVIDKFPISRPNLTFSTLTVSNMSPEDSSIYLCSVFLGKNTEAFFGQGTRLTVV.

This clonotype was counted ten times or more. The J gene is TRBJ2-2, the V gene TRBV10-1; D could derive from TRBD1 or TRBD2 (5 bases each). V lost 4 bases and J 0 bases, leaving 9 bases between the germline ends. The CDR3 length is 15 residues. Germline V gene data show CDR1 as WNHNN and CDR2 as SYGVQD (reference sequence). The CDR3 nucleotides read TGCGCCAGCAGTGGGGACGGTGCGAACACCGGGGAGCTGTTTTTT. This encodes CASSGDGANTGELFF.

This clonotype turned up a few times. The chain joins TRBV19 to TRBJ2-5; 9 nucleotides line up with TRBD2. Germline values: CDR1 LNHDA, CDR2 SQIVND (reference sequence). V shed 9 bases, J shed 4 bases, and the junction held 12 bases outside the gene matches. The CDR3 loop spans 15 amino acids. The CDR3 region has the DNA TGTGCCAGCAAAAGCGAGGCGGGAGGGCGAGAGACCCAGTACTTC. Protein product: CASKSEAGGRETQYF.

This clonotype has a count of ten or more. The chain couples TRBV12-3 or TRBV12-4 to TRBJ2-7; no definite D call. Trimming cost V 6 bases and J 9 bases, with 15 bases left between them. CDR3 size: 12 residues. In DNA, the CDR3 is TGTGCCAGCAGCACCCTGGGGAAAGGGCAGTACTTC. Translation gives CASSTLGKGQYF.

This clonotype occurred a few times. The chain carries TRBV12-3 or TRBV12-4 and TRBJ2-1; perhaps TRBD2 as D (6 bases). The CDR3 covers 13 residues. The germline V and J ends were trimmed by 3 bases and 9 bases, with 12 bases remaining between them. The CDR3 loop is CASSFLGGPEQFF. The CDR3 DNA sequence: TGTGCCAGCAGTTTTTTGGGAGGACCTGAGCAGTTCTTC.

This clonotype came up a few times. This chain joins TRBV7-8 and TRBJ2-3, with 13 bases fitting TRBD2. The ends lost 5 bases at V and 4 bases at J; junction bases unmatched: 6. This CDR3 region has 16 residues. From germline, CDR1 is SGHVS and CDR2 FQNEAQ. The chain's CDR3 is CASSNKLAGGPDTQYF. The CDR3 DNA sequence: TGTGCCAGCAGCAACAAACTAGCGGGAGGGCCAGATACGCAGTATTTT.

The chain recombines TRBV27 with TRBJ2-7; perhaps D is TRBD1 or TRBD2 (5 bases each). V was cut by 7 bases and J by 0 bases, with 10 bases left in between. Germline V gene sequence: CDR1 MNHEY, CDR2 SMNVEV (reference sequence). This CDR3 contains 13 residues. CDR3 sequence (DNA): TGTGCCAGCAAGGGGACCATCTCCTACGAGCAGTACTTC. As protein: CASKGTISYEQYF.

The rearrangement uses TRBV7-9 and TRBJ2-1, with no clear D. Trimming stripped 3 bases from V and 0 bases from J, with 9 bases between. This CDR3 contains 15 residues. Germline assignment: CDR1 SEHNR and CDR2 FQNEAQ (reference sequence). The CDR3 DNA reads TGTGCCAGCAGCTTGTTCTGGGGCTCCTACAATGAGCAGTTCTTC. This encodes CASSLFWGSYNEQFF.

There are a few counts of this clonotype. V and J are TRBV6-6 and TRBJ1-2, with TRBD1 matching 11 bases. CDR3 length: 14 residues. Germline V gene data show CDR1 as MNHNY and CDR2 as SVGAGI (reference sequence). V shed 2 bases, J shed 5 bases, and the junction held 1 base outside the gene matches. In nucleotides, the CDR3 is TGTGCCAGCAGTTACGGACAGGGGGCGTATGGCTACACCTTC. Amino acid sequence: CASSYGQGAYGYTF.

This chain joins TRBV5-1 and TRBJ2-5; 10 bases agree with TRBD1. Germline values: CDR1 SGHRS, CDR2 YFSETQ. The V segment lost 7 bases and the J segment 4 bases; nucleotides outside the gene matches: 7. The CDR3 has 14 residues. The CDR3 loop is CASLYGTGAETQYF. The CDR3 coding sequence is TGCGCCAGCCTTTATGGGACAGGGGCAGAGACCCAGTACTTC.

This clonotype was seen a handful of times. The chain uses TRBV18 and TRBJ2-2; D gene unclear. The germline V and J ends were trimmed by 4 bases and 4 bases, with 10 bases remaining between them. Germline V gene data show CDR1 as KGHSH and CDR2 as LQKENI. This CDR3 spans 14 amino acids. In DNA form, the CDR3 reads TGTGCCAGCTCACGGGCCAGTTCCACCGGGGAGCTGTTTTTT. It translates to CASSRASSTGELFF.

This chain uses TRBV20-1 with TRBJ2-7; D is possibly TRBD1 (5 bases). Between the trimmed V and J ends, which lost 0 bases and 0 bases, there was a span of 15 bases. Germline V gene lookup returns CDR1 DFQATT and CDR2 SNEGSKA (reference sequence). This CDR3 is built from 16 residues. CDR3 bases: TGCAGTGCTAGAGATTCGGCAGGGCCGAGCTCCTACGAGCAGTACTTC. Residues: CSARDSAGPSSYEQYF.